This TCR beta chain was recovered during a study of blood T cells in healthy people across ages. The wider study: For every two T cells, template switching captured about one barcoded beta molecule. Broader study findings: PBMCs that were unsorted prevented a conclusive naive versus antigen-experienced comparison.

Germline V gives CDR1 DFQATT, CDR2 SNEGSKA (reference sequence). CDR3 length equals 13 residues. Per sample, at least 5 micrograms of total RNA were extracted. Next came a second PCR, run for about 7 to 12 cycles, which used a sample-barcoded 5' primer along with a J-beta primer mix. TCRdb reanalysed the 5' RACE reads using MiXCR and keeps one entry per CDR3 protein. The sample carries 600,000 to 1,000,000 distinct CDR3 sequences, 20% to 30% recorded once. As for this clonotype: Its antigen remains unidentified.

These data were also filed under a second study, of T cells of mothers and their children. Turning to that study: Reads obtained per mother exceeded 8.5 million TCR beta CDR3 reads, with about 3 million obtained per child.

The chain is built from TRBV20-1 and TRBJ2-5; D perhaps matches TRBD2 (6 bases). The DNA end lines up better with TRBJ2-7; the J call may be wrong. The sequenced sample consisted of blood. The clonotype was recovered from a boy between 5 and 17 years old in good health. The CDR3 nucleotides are TGCAGTGCGGGGAGGACTTCCCCCTACGAGCAGTACTTC. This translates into CSAGRTSPYEQYF.